This entry describes one T cell receptor (beta chain). This entry belongs to a study of CD8 T cells in ankylosing spondylitis. Trimming took 0 bases from V and 8 from J, leaving 20 bases between them. The CDR3 consists of 17 residues. CDR1 is SGHAT and CDR2 is FQNNGV in the germline V gene. TCRdb processed the 5' RACE reads anew with MiXCR; each CDR3 protein has one entry. The sample records roughly 150,000 distinct CDR3 sequences, around a third being singletons. The TCR originated in a male donor with ankylosing spondylitis. Sequenced sample: synovial fluid, either unsorted or a sorted T cell fraction (not recorded which). The J gene is TRBJ2-1, the V gene TRBV11-2; the D is unclear. CDR3 sequence: CASSLDLFNTPPYEQFF. The CDR3 DNA is TGTGCCAGCAGCTTAGATCTTTTTAACACACCACCCTATGAGCAGTTCTTC.